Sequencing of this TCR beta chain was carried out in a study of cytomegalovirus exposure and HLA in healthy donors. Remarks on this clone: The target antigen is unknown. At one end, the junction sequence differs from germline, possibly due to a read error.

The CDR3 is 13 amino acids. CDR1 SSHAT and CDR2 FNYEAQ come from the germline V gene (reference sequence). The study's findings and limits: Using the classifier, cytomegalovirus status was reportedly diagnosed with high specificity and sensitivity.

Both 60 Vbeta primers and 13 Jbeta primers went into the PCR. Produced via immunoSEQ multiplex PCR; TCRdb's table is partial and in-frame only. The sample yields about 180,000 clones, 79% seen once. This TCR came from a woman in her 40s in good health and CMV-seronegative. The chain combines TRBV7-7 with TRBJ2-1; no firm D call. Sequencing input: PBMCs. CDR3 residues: CASSLNTRNEQFF. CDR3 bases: TGTGCTAGCAGCTTAAATACTCGGAATGAGCAGTTCTTC.